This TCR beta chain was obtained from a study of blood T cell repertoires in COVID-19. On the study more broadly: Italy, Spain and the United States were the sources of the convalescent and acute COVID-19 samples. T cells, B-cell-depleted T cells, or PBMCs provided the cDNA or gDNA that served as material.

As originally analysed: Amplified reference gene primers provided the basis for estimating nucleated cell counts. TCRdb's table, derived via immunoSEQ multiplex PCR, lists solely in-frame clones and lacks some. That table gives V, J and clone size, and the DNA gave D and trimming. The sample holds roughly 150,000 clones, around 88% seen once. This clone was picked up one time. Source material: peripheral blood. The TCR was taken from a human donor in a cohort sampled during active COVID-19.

The CDR3 spells CASSLDSGVSQFYEQYF. The CDR3 nucleotides read TGTGCCAGCAGCTTAGATTCGGGGGTCAGCCAGTTCTACGAGCAGTACTTC. The gene calls are TRBV7-8 and TRBJ2-7, with a weak D call TRBD2 (6 bases). This CDR3 is built from 17 residues. Germline V gene sequence: CDR1 SGHVS, CDR2 FQNEAQ. Trimming stripped 1 base from V and 3 bases from J, with 19 bases between.